The 3 T cell receptor beta chains presented below share a single source sample, sequenced in a study of T-cell reconstitution after alpha-beta-depleted transplantation in children. A TCRbeta library incorporating unique molecular identifiers was prepared. Using its own MiXCR run on the PCR reads, TCRdb lists one record per CDR3 protein. The table shows 7,900 or so distinct CDR3 sequences, with about 30% occurring only once. This sample comprised peripheral blood, obtained 60 days after TCRalphabeta/CD19-depleted stem cell transplant. Every receptor here comes from a boy under two years old who had a stem cell transplant for SCID, so the T cells may come from the graft donor.

This clonotype was counted a few times. V and J are TRBV7-2 and TRBJ2-3; TRBD2 might be the D (5 bases). Trimming left V 2 bases short and J 5 bases short, with 11 bases between. The CDR3 is 14 residues long. CDR1 and CDR2 (germline): SGHTA, FQGNSA. This CDR3 is CASSLNWEQDTQYF. CDR3 sequence (DNA): TGTGCCAGCAGCTTAAATTGGGAGCAAGATACGCAGTATTTT. Combining the CDR3 with reference TRBV7-2 and TRBJ2-3 gives the whole variable domain GAGVSQSPSNKVTEKGKDVELRCDPISGHTALYWYRQSLGQGLEFLIYFQGNSAPDKSGLPSDRFSAERTGGSVSTLTIQRTQQEDSAVYLCASSLNWEQDTQYFGPGTRLTVL.

By share of the sample, this clonotype is medium-sized. The rearrangement uses TRBV19 and TRBJ2-1, with TRBD1 identical over 7 bases. After removal of 5 bases from V and 5 bases from J, the junction contained 9 bases not matched to a gene. This CDR3 has 15 residues. Germline V CDR1 and CDR2: LNHDA, SQIVND (reference sequence). CDR3 in amino acids: CASSRVQGWNNEQFF. DNA of the CDR3: TGTGCCAGTAGTCGGGTACAGGGGTGGAACAATGAGCAGTTCTTC. The variable domain in full, completed from reference TRBV19 and TRBJ2-1, reads DGGITQSPKYLFRKEGQNVTLSCEQNLNHDAMYWYRQDPGQGLRLIYYSQIVNDFQKGDIAEGYSVSREKKESFPLTVTSAQKNPTAFYLCASSRVQGWNNEQFFGPGTRLTVL.

This clonotype was seen once. The chain links TRBV5-6 to TRBJ2-5, with a possible D match to TRBD2 (7 bases). The CDR3 extends over 14 amino acids. CDR1 is SGHDT, CDR2 YYEEEE, per germline. The germline V and J ends were trimmed by 6 bases and 3 bases, with 15 bases remaining between them. The CDR3 reads CASTLIGGEETQYF. DNA for the CDR3: TGTGCCAGCACTTTGATAGGGGGGGAAGAGACCCAGTACTTC.